The rows below give T cell receptor beta chains drawn from one sample of a study of patients and donors after allogeneic stem cell transplantation. TCRdb called the RT-PCR reads again in MiXCR, with one record for every CDR3 protein. The sample shows 90,000 to 130,000 distinct CDR3 sequences, roughly 37% of them seen only once. Specimen: blood, either unsorted or a sorted T cell fraction (not recorded which). The receptors derive from a human donor who was either an allogeneic HSCT recipient or a stem cell or donor lymphocyte infusion donor (not recorded which). It is not recorded whose cells these are; they may come from a transplant donor. Both conserved end residues are part of each CDR3. D genes are given only for firm matches. Rows give clone size only sometimes, using once, few, many, or a class for an expanded clone.

D gene	J gene	clone size	V gene	CDR3 DNA	CDR3 protein
NA	TRBJ2-7	NA	TRBV18	TGTGCCAGCTCACCCGTCGGGGTACCAGCCTACGAGCAGTACTTC	CASSPVGVPAYEQYF
NA	TRBJ2-3	NA	TRBV6-5	TGTGCCAGCAGCTTTATGGGGTTAGCGGAGGGGACAGATACGCAGTATTTT	CASSFMGLAEGTDTQYF
NA	TRBJ1-5	few	TRBV20-1	TGCAGTGCCCGGTCAGGGTTCCCGAATCAGCCCCAGCATTTT	CSARSGFPNQPQHF
NA	TRBJ2-3	few	TRBV20-1	TGCAGTGCTAGAGCGGCAGATACGCAGTATTTT	CSARAADTQYF
NA	TRBJ1-5	few	TRBV4-3	TGCGCCAGCAGCCAAGGGGTTAAGGATCAGCCCCAGCATTTT	CASSQGVKDQPQHF
TRBD2	TRBJ2-7	NA	TRBV20-1	TGCAGTGCGGCCGGAGGGACTAGCTCCTCCTACGAGCAGTACTTC	CSAAGGTSSSYEQYF
TRBD2	TRBJ2-3	NA	TRBV11-2	TGTGCCAGCAGCTTTAGCGGGAGAGAGCGGGGGACAGATACGCAGTATTTT	CASSFSGRERGTDTQYF
NA	TRBJ2-6	NA	TRBV28	TGTGCCAGCAGTTTAAGACACAACGTCCTGACTTTC	CASSLRHNVLTF
TRBD2	TRBJ2-3	NA	TRBV6-2/TRBV6-3	TGTGCCAGCAGTTTTCAGCGGGATGGCACAGATACGCAGTATTTT	CASSFQRDGTDTQYF
TRBD2	TRBJ2-7	few	TRBV29-1	TGCAGCGTTGGACTAGCGGGTTACGAGCAGTACTTC	CSVGLAGYEQYF
NA	TRBJ2-1	few	TRBV27	TGTGCCAGCAGTTTAAGTAGGGCATACAATGAGCAGTTCTTC	CASSLSRAYNEQFF
NA	TRBJ1-4	few	TRBV15	TGTGCCACCAGCAGAGATTGGGGCAGTCAAGAAAAACTGTTTTTT	CATSRDWGSQEKLFF
NA	TRBJ2-2	NA	TRBV5-1	TGCGCCAGCAGCTTGGTGGGCCCAACGAAGCTGTTTTTT	CASSLVGPTKLFF
TRBD1	TRBJ1-1	NA	TRBV12-3/TRBV12-4	TGTGCCAGCCTGACATTCGGGGACAGAGGGCATGAAGCTTTCTTT	CASLTFGDRGHEAFF
NA	TRBJ1-5	NA	TRBV3-1	TGTGCCAGCAGCCAAGGCGGCAGGATCAATCAGCCCCAGCATTTT	CASSQGGRINQPQHF
TRBD2	TRBJ2-1	NA	TRBV4-2	TGTGCCAGCAGCCAAGCTAGCGGCAATGAGCAGTTCTTC	CASSQASGNEQFF
NA	TRBJ2-2	NA	TRBV29-1	TGCAGCGTTGAAGATGCAGCTAAGAACACCGGGGAGCTGTTTTTT	CSVEDAAKNTGELFF
NA	TRBJ1-2	NA	TRBV18	TGTGCCAGCTCAGCGGACCGAAGCCCATACTATGGCTACACCTTC	CASSADRSPYYGYTF
NA	TRBJ1-1	few	TRBV29-1	TGCAGCGTTGATGGGCAGAACACTGAAGCTTTCTTT	CSVDGQNTEAFF
NA	TRBJ2-4	NA	TRBV7-9	TGTGCCACCCAAGCCCCAAATCTAGCCAAAAACATTCAGTACTTC	CATQAPNLAKNIQYF
NA	TRBJ1-5	many	TRBV29-1	TGCAGAGAAAAGAATCAGCCCCAGCATTTT	CREKNQPQHF
NA	TRBJ2-1	few	TRBV12-3/TRBV12-4	TGTGCCAGCACCCCCCTAGCGTTACGGGGTGAGCAGTTCTTC	CASTPLALRGEQFF
NA	TRBJ2-5	few	TRBV10-3	TGTGCCATCAGTGAGCGAGGGTATAGAGAGACCCAGTACTTC	CAISERGYRETQYF
TRBD1	TRBJ1-5	NA	TRBV12-3/TRBV12-4	TGTGCCAGCAGTTTCTATGGGACAGGGGGCTTTGGGCAGCCCCAGCATTTT	CASSFYGTGGFGQPQHF
NA	TRBJ2-3	NA	TRBV7-2	TGTGCCAGCAGCTTACAGCGGCTATCACTTAGCACAGATACGCAGTATTTT	CASSLQRLSLSTDTQYF
NA	TRBJ1-1	NA	TRBV18	TGTGCCAGCTCACCGGTTAAGAACACTGAAGCTTTCTTT	CASSPVKNTEAFF
TRBD2	TRBJ2-1	NA	TRBV6-1	TGTGCCAGCAGTGAAGCGCGCAGGCTAGCGGTCTACAATGAGCAGTTCTTC	CASSEARRLAVYNEQFF
NA	TRBJ1-1	few	TRBV12-3/TRBV12-4	TGTGCCAGCAGTTTACGACGGGTTACTGAAGCTTTCTTT	CASSLRRVTEAFF
TRBD1	TRBJ1-1	few	TRBV20-1	TGCAGTGCTTCGGACAGGGTAGTTGAAGCTTTCTTT	CSASDRVVEAFF
NA	TRBJ1-1	NA	TRBV12-3/TRBV12-4	TGTGCCAGCAGTTTGGGCACCTACACTGAAGCTTTCTTT	CASSLGTYTEAFF
NA	TRBJ2-1	NA	TRBV6-5	TGTGCCAGCAGTTTAGGGTTCTCCTACAATGAGCAGTTCTTC	CASSLGFSYNEQFF
NA	TRBJ2-1	few	TRBV29-1	TGCAGCGTTGCACGAGGCCTACAGGGATCCCTATACAATGAGCAGTTCTTC	CSVARGLQGSLYNEQFF
TRBD2	TRBJ2-2	NA	TRBV12-3/TRBV12-4	TGTGCCAGCAGCTTTCCCCGACTAGCGGGAGTCACCGGGGAGCTGTTTTTT	CASSFPRLAGVTGELFF
NA	TRBJ1-5	NA	TRBV20-1	TGCAGTGCTACAGGGTGGAGCAATCAGCCCCAGCATTTT	CSATGWSNQPQHF
NA	TRBJ1-2	few	TRBV4-3	TGCGCCAGCAGCCAAGAGTGGGCACAGGCCAACTATGGCTACACCTTC	CASSQEWAQANYGYTF
TRBD2	TRBJ2-1	NA	TRBV29-1	TGCAGCGCCCGCGGGAGCTCCTACAATGAGCAGTTCTTC	CSARGSSYNEQFF
NA	TRBJ2-2	NA	TRBV7-2	TGTGCCAGCAGCTTAGGGACTTCCAACACCGGGGAGCTGTTTTTT	CASSLGTSNTGELFF
NA	TRBJ1-2	NA	TRBV12-3/TRBV12-4	TGTGCCAGCACCCTCGGGGGTGGCTACACCTTC	CASTLGGGYTF
NA	TRBJ1-2	NA	TRBV5-1	TGCGCCAGCAGCGTTCAGGGGTCCGGCTACACCTTC	CASSVQGSGYTF
NA	TRBJ2-5	few	TRBV25-1	TGTGCCAGCAGTGATCGGGACCAACCTCAAGAGACCCAGTACTTC	CASSDRDQPQETQYF
NA	TRBJ2-7	NA	TRBV10-3	TGTGCCATCAGTGGTCAGGGGTCCGAGCAGTACTTC	CAISGQGSEQYF
NA	TRBJ1-1	NA	TRBV29-1	TGCAGCGTTGAAGGCACTGAAGCTTTCTTT	CSVEGTEAFF
TRBD2	TRBJ2-5	NA	TRBV6-6	TGTGCCAGCAGGTGGGGAGGGATACAAGAGACCCAGTACTTC	CASRWGGIQETQYF
NA	TRBJ1-2	few	TRBV9	TGTGCCAGCAGCGTCGTCCCGGGGGCGCCAGGCTACACCTTC	CASSVVPGAPGYTF
TRBD1	TRBJ2-2	few	TRBV4-3	TGCGCCAGCAGCCGGACCTCCCTCGGACAGGACCGCACCGGGGAGCTGTTTTTT	CASSRTSLGQDRTGELFF
NA	TRBJ2-1	few	TRBV18	TGTGCCAGCTCACTTTCCCGACAAAGGGGTAATGAGCAGTTCTTC	CASSLSRQRGNEQFF
NA	TRBJ1-5	NA	TRBV28	TGTGCCAGCAGTTTATCCCCCGGTCAGCCCCAGCATTTT	CASSLSPGQPQHF
NA	TRBJ1-5	many	TRBV12-3/TRBV12-4	TGTGCCAGCAGTTGGGGCTTCTTTCCTAGCAATCAGCCCCAGCATTTT	CASSWGFFPSNQPQHF